This is a list of T cell receptor beta chains from one sample in a study of PD-L1 blockade in urothelial cancer. Libraries were prepared by immunoSEQ multiplex PCR; TCRdb keeps only in-frame clonotypes and omits some of them. The sample consists of roughly 100,000 clones, 75% to 90% of them appearing once. The material sequenced was PBMCs, taken around atezolizumab (anti-PD-L1) treatment. The receptors originated from a man between 70 and 80 years old with urothelial cancer. CDR3s include the opening cysteine and the closing phenylalanine or tryptophan. D genes are given only for firm matches. The listing skips clone size in some rows; elsewhere it reads once, few, many or a size class.

V	size	J	D	DNA	CDR3
TRBV4-1	NA	TRBJ2-1	TRBD2	TGCGCCAGCAGCCCACTAGCGGGAGGGTCACAACTTCCCAATGAGCAGTTCTTC	CASSPLAGGSQLPNEQFF
TRBV11-3	NA	TRBJ2-2	NA	TGTGCCAGCAGCTTAGGAGACGGGGAGCTGTTTTTT	CASSLGDGELFF
TRBV5-4	NA	TRBJ2-2	TRBD2	TGTGCCAGCAGCAATGGACTAGCGGGATCGAACACCGGGGAGCTGTTTTTT	CASSNGLAGSNTGELFF
TRBV19	once	TRBJ2-1	NA	TGTGCCAGTAGTATTTCTAGGGGGTATGGTGAGCAGTTCTTC	CASSISRGYGEQFF
TRBV10-2	NA	TRBJ2-3	TRBD2	TGCGCCAGCAGTTATACTAGCGGGAGGACAGATACGCAGTATTTT	CASSYTSGRTDTQYF
TRBV5-4	NA	TRBJ2-7	NA	TGTGCCAGCAGCTTGGGAGGGATGGGGATCGGGTCCTACGAGCAGTACTTC	CASSLGGMGIGSYEQYF
TRBV29-1	few	TRBJ2-5	TRBD2	TGCAGCGTTGAACCTAGCGGTAGGGAGACCCAGTACTTC	CSVEPSGRETQYF
TRBV7-2	NA	TRBJ2-3	NA	TGTGCCAGCAGCTTGGGACTCCGCGGGATCACAGATACGCAGTATTTT	CASSLGLRGITDTQYF
TRBV6-1	NA	TRBJ2-1	TRBD2	TGTGCCAGCAGTGAAGCCCCTAGCGGGATCGGGAATGAGCAGTTCTTC	CASSEAPSGIGNEQFF
TRBV7-9	NA	TRBJ1-2	TRBD1	TGTGCCAGCAGCGTACAGCGACAGGGGCCCAACTATGGCTACACCTTC	CASSVQRQGPNYGYTF
TRBV29-1	NA	TRBJ2-5	TRBD2	TGCAGCGCCGAGGGGACTAGCGGCAATGGAGAGACCCAGTACTTC	CSAEGTSGNGETQYF
TRBV6-5	NA	TRBJ1-2	NA	TGTGCCAGCAGTTACTCGGCACAGGGTAACTATGGCTACACCTTC	CASSYSAQGNYGYTF
TRBV6-1	NA	TRBJ1-1	NA	TGTGCCAGCAGCAACGGACACACGACTGAAGCTTTCTTT	CASSNGHTTEAFF
TRBV19	NA	TRBJ1-2	TRBD1	TGTGCCAGTAGTGCGGGACAGGGGAACTATGGCTACACCTTC	CASSAGQGNYGYTF
TRBV7-9	NA	TRBJ2-3	NA	TGTGCCAGCAGCTTACAGAAGCGCCGCACAGATACGCAGTATTTT	CASSLQKRRTDTQYF
TRBV5-1	NA	TRBJ2-2	NA	TGCGCCAGTACTGCCGGGAGTGGGACCGGGGAGCTGTTTTTT	CASTAGSGTGELFF
TRBV19	NA	TRBJ1-2	NA	TGTGCCAGTAGTATATCCCGACTGCGCTATGGCTACACCTTC	CASSISRLRYGYTF
TRBV7-2	NA	TRBJ2-3	TRBD2	TGTGCCAGCAGCTCACAACTAGCGGGAGGGGATACGCAGTATTTT	CASSSQLAGGDTQYF
TRBV19	NA	TRBJ2-3	TRBD2	TGTGCCAGTAGTCCGCTAGCGGATAGCACAGATACGCAGTATTTT	CASSPLADSTDTQYF
TRBV4-2	once	TRBJ2-2	NA	TGTGCCAGCAGCCATACAGGGACCGGGGAGCTGTTTTTT	CASSHTGTGELFF
TRBV19	NA	TRBJ2-7	TRBD1	TGTGCCAGTAGGGGTCCGGGACAGGGGGCGCGAGAGCAGTACTTC	CASRGPGQGAREQYF
TRBV5-6	NA	TRBJ2-1	TRBD1	TGTGCCAGCAGCAGCATACAGGGGGCCTCCTACAATGAGCAGTTCTTC	CASSSIQGASYNEQFF
TRBV7-3	NA	TRBJ2-2	NA	TGTGCCAGCAGCCCTCCGGGGGGGGAGCTGTTTTTT	CASSPPGGELFF
TRBV6-4	NA	TRBJ1-1	NA	TGTGCCAGCAGTGACTCTCAGGGGAAGGCCACTGAAGCTTTCTTT	CASSDSQGKATEAFF
TRBV14	NA	TRBJ2-2	TRBD1	TGTGCCAGCAGCCTCCGGACAGGGTACACCGGGGAGCTGTTTTTT	CASSLRTGYTGELFF
TRBV5-4	NA	TRBJ2-1	TRBD1	TGTGCCAGCAGCAGGGGGCCGAACAATGAGCAGTTCTTC	CASSRGPNNEQFF
TRBV2	once	TRBJ2-5	TRBD2	TGTGCCAGCAGTGGGGAGGAAGCGGGGGGATGGGAGACCCAGTACTTC	CASSGEEAGGWETQYF
TRBV2	NA	TRBJ2-3	NA	TGTGCCAGCAGGGCAGACACAGATACGCAGTATTTT	CASRADTDTQYF
TRBV7-2	NA	TRBJ2-2	TRBD1	TGTGCCAGCACCCCCAGGGTAGGGGGCGGCGGGGAGCTGTTTTTT	CASTPRVGGGGELFF
TRBV7-2	NA	TRBJ2-7	TRBD2	TGTGCCAGCAGCTTCGTAGCGGGAGAGTACGAGCAGTACTTC	CASSFVAGEYEQYF
TRBV27	NA	TRBJ2-7	NA	TGTGCCAGCAAGGGGGACGGCCCCTACGAGCAGTACTTC	CASKGDGPYEQYF
TRBV10-2	NA	TRBJ2-3	NA	TGCGCCAGCAGTCGGGGGAGCCCAGATACGCAGTATTTT	CASSRGSPDTQYF
TRBV5-1	NA	TRBJ2-1	TRBD2	TGCGCCAGCAGCTTGATGCGGGGGGTCGGCAATGAGCAGTTCTTC	CASSLMRGVGNEQFF
TRBV19	NA	TRBJ2-2	TRBD2	TGTGCCAGTAGTATCGGACTAGCGGACACCGGGGAGCTGTTTTTT	CASSIGLADTGELFF
TRBV19	NA	TRBJ1-1	TRBD1	TGTGCCAGTAAATTGACAGGGGTAGGGAACACTGAAGCTTTCTTT	CASKLTGVGNTEAFF
TRBV28	NA	TRBJ2-5	NA	TGTGCCAGCAGTACAGGGTCCGCAGAGACCCAGTACTTC	CASSTGSAETQYF
TRBV7-9	NA	TRBJ2-5	NA	TGTGCCAGCAGCTTAATAACAGCCCAAGAGACCCAGTACTTC	CASSLITAQETQYF
TRBV5-1	NA	TRBJ2-7	NA	TGCGCCAGCAGCTTGGTGGGGGGGCAGAACGAGCAGTACTTC	CASSLVGGQNEQYF
TRBV7-3	few	TRBJ2-7	NA	TGTGCCAGCAGCTTAAGAGTCCCCTCGTCGTATGGCTACGAGCAGTACTTC	CASSLRVPSSYGYEQYF
TRBV4-2	NA	TRBJ2-1	NA	TGTGCCAGCAGCCAAGAAGCTGGGGCGCGGAATGAGCAGTTCTTC	CASSQEAGARNEQFF
TRBV4-1	NA	TRBJ1-5	NA	TGCGCCAGCAGCCAAGTCTACAGGGCTAATCAGCCCCAGCATTTT	CASSQVYRANQPQHF